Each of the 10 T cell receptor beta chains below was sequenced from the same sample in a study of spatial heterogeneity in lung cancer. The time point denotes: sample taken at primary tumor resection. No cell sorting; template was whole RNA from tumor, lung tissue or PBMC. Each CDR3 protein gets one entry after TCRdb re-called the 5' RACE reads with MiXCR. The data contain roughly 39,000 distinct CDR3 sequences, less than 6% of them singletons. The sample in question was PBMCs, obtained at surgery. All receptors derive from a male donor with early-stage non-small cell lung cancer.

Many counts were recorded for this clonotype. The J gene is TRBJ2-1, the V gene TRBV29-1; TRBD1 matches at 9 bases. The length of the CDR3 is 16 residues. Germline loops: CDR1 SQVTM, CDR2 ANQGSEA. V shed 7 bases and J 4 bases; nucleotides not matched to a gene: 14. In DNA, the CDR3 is TGCAGCGCCATACAAACAGGGGGCCGAGGGTACAATGAGCAGTTCTTC. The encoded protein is CSAIQTGGRGYNEQFF.

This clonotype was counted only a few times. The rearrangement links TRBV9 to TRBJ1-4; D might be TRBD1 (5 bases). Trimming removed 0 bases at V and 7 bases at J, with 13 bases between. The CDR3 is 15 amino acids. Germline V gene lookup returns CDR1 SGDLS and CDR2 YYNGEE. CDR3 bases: TGTGCCAGCAGCGTAGGGGACCCTCGGAGTGAAAAACTGTTTTTT. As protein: CASSVGDPRSEKLFF.

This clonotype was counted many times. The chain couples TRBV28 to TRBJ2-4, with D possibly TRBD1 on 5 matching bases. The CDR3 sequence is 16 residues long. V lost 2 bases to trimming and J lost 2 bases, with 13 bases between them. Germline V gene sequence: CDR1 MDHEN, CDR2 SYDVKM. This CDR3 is CASSLRGSTTKNIQYF. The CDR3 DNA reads TGTGCCAGCAGTTTAAGGGGCAGCACCACCAAAAACATTCAGTACTTC.

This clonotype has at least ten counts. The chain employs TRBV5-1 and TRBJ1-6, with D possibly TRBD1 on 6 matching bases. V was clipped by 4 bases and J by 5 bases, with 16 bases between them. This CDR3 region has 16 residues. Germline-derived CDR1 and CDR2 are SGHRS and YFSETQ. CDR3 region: CASSPGGGMHNSPLHF. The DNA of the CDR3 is TGCGCCAGCAGCCCAGGAGGGGGAATGCATAATTCACCCCTCCACTTT. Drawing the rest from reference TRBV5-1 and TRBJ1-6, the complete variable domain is KAGVTQTPRYLIKTRGQQVTLSCSPISGHRSVSWYQQTPGQGLQFLFEYFSETQRNKGNFPGRFSGRQFSNSRSEMNVSTLELGDSALYLCASSPGGGMHNSPLHFGNGTRLTVT.

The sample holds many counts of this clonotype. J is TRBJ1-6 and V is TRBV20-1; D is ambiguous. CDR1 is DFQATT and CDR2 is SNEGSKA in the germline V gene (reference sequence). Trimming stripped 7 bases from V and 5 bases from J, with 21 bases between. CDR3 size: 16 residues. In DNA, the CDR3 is TGCAGTGGGGTCCGGGAGGGTACCCTCGATAATTCACCCCTCCACTTT. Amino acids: CSGVREGTLDNSPLHF.

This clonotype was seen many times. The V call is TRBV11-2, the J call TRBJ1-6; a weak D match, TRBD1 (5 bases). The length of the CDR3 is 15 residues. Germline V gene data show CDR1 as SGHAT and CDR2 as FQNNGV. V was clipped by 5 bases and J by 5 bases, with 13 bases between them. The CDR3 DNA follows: TGTGCCAGCAGCGGTTCGGGACGGAATAATTCACCCCTCCACTTT. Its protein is CASSGSGRNNSPLHF.

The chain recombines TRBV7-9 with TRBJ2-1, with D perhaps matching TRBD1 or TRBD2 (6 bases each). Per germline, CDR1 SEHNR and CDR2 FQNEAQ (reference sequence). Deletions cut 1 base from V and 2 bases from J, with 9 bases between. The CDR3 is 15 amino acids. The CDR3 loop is CASSLVRGPYNEQFF. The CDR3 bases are TGTGCCAGCAGCTTAGTACGGGGGCCCTACAATGAGCAGTTCTTC. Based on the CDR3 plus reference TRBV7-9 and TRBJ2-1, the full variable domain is DTGVSQNPRHKITKRGQNVTFRCDPISEHNRLYWYRQTLGQGPEFLTYFQNEAQLEKSRLLSDRFSAERPKGSFSTLEIQRTEQGDSAMYLCASSLVRGPYNEQFFGPGTRLTVL.

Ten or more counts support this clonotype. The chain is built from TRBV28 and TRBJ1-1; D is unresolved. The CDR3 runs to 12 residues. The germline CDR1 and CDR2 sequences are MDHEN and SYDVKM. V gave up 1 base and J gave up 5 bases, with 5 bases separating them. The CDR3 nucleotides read TGTGCCAGCAGTTTATCGAGGACTGAAGCTTTCTTT. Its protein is CASSLSRTEAFF.

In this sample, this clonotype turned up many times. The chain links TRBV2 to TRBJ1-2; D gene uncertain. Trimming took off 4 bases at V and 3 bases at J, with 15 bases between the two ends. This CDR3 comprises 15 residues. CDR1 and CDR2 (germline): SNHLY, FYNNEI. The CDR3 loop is CASSAEADPYYGYTF. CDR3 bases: TGTGCCAGCAGTGCGGAGGCGGATCCTTACTATGGCTACACCTTC. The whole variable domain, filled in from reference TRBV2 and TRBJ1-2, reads EPEVTQTPSHQVTQMGQEVILRCVPISNHLYFYWYRQILGQKVEFLVSFYNNEISEKSEIFDDQFSVERPDGSNFTLKIRSTKLEDSAMYFCASSAEADPYYGYTFGSGTRLTVV.

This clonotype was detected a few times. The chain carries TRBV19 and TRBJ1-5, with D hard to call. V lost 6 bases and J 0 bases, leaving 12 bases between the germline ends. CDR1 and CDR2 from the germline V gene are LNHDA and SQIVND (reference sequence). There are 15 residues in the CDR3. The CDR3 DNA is TGTGCCAGTAGCGGCAGACGATATAGCAATCAGCCCCAGCATTTT. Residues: CASSGRRYSNQPQHF.